These 17 T cell receptor beta chains were sequenced from one sample in a study of T-cell memory formation after mild COVID-19. TCRdb called the 5' RACE reads again in MiXCR, with one record for every CDR3 protein. The sample holds around 340,000 distinct CDR3 sequences; roughly an eighth are singletons and the top ten take about 20%. Sequencing was done on a sample of PBMCs or a T cell subset sorted from them (not recorded which). These receptors came from a man younger than 35 who had mild COVID-19 (a few samples of this study predate the infection). Cell type and time point are not known.

The chain carries TRBV6-2 or TRBV6-3 and TRBJ2-7; 11 positions agree with TRBD2. The CDR3 has 17 residues. Germline-derived CDR1 and CDR2 are MNHEY and SVGEGT. J lost 3 bases, V lost 5 bases, and 12 bases had no gene match. The CDR3 DNA follows: TGTGCCAGCAGTGCGGCCCGAACTAGCGGGAGCTACTACGAGCAGTACTTC. It is translated as CASSAARTSGSYYEQYF.

The CDR3 DNA reads as TGTGCCAGCAGTTTGGAGGATAGTGAAAAACTGTTTTTT. This codes for CASSLEDSEKLFF. V usage is TRBV12-3 or TRBV12-4 and J usage is TRBJ1-4, with D unclear. V shed 3 bases and J shed 7 bases, with 9 bases lying between them. The length of the CDR3 is 13 residues.

The chain combines TRBV7-2 with TRBJ2-1; D may correspond to TRBD1 or TRBD2 (5 bases each). The germline V and J ends were trimmed by 5 bases and 10 bases, with 12 bases remaining between them. The germline gives CDR1 SGHTA, CDR2 FQGNSA. The CDR3 covers 12 residues. This CDR3 is CASSGDLQEQFF. The DNA for the CDR3 is TGTGCCAGCAGCGGGGACCTCCAGGAGCAGTTCTTC.

This sequence joins TRBV12-3 or TRBV12-4 and TRBJ2-7; D call uncertain. Trimming left V 5 bases short and J 1 base short, with 15 bases between. The CDR3 runs 15 residues. CDR3 sequence: CASSGDGLKSYEQYF. CDR3 sequence (DNA): TGTGCCAGCAGTGGAGACGGGTTGAAGTCCTACGAGCAGTACTTC.

The V call is TRBV6-5, the J call TRBJ2-7; D tentatively reads TRBD1 or TRBD2 (5 bases each). The V and J ends lost 2 bases and 1 base respectively, with 12 bases between them. The CDR3 covers 15 residues. Germline values: CDR1 MNHEY, CDR2 SVGAGI. CDR3 in DNA: TGTGCCAGCAGTTACGGGGGTATACAGTCCTACGAGCAGTACTTC. Protein product: CASSYGGIQSYEQYF.

This chain joins TRBV5-1 and TRBJ2-5, with D perhaps TRBD2 (6 bases). This CDR3 has 17 residues. Trimming removed 4 bases at V and 2 bases at J, with 21 bases between. Per germline, CDR1 SGHRS and CDR2 YFSETQ. In DNA, the CDR3 is TGCGCCAGCAGCCTATTAAATACATGGGACTTACAAGAGACCCAGTACTTC. Translated: CASSLLNTWDLQETQYF.

This chain links TRBV4-3 with TRBJ1-2; tentative D call: TRBD1 (6 bases). Trimming shortened V by 0 bases and J by 4 bases, and 15 bases separated the two germline ends. This CDR3 spans 16 amino acids. From germline, CDR1 is LGHNA and CDR2 YSLEER. The chain's CDR3 is CASSQEIDGQRYGYTF. CDR3 coding DNA: TGCGCCAGCAGCCAAGAAATCGATGGACAGCGCTATGGCTACACCTTC.

This clonotype was detected only a few times. The V call is TRBV7-3, the J call TRBJ2-1; no clear D. Trimming removed 5 bases from V and 3 bases from J, with 5 bases in between. Germline V gene data show CDR1 as SGHTA and CDR2 as FQGTGA. This CDR3 is built from 12 residues. This CDR3 is CASSPVYNEQFF. The CDR3 DNA sequence: TGTGCCAGCAGCCCCGTCTACAATGAGCAGTTCTTC.

The CDR3 is CASSSPGQGTGLGYTF. The CDR3 region has the DNA TGTGCCAGCAGCTCTCCGGGACAGGGGACCGGACTTGGCTACACCTTC. The rearrangement joins TRBV5-8 to TRBJ1-2; TRBD1 aligns across 10 bases. Trimming at V came to 3 bases and at J to 7 bases, leaving 12 bases not matched to a gene. Germline loops: CDR1 SGHTS, CDR2 YDEGEE. The CDR3 length is 16 residues. Variable domain in full (rest from reference TRBV5-8 and TRBJ1-2): EAGVTQSPTHLIKTRGQQATLRCSPISGHTSVYWYQQALGLGLQFLLWYDEGEERNRGNFPPRFSGRQFPNYSSELNVNALELEDSALYLCASSSPGQGTGLGYTFGSGTRLTVV.

The sample holds many counts of this clonotype. The chain has TRBV3-1 and TRBJ2-3, with 9 bases that match TRBD2. The CDR3 is 18 residues long. In germline, CDR1 is LGHDT, CDR2 YNNKEL (reference sequence). J lost 0 bases, V lost 1 base, and 8 bases had no gene match. The CDR3 loop reads CASSQGETSGLSTDTQYF. The CDR3 bases are TGTGCCAGCAGCCAAGGGGAGACTAGCGGATTGAGCACAGATACGCAGTATTTT.

This clonotype showed up just a few times. V usage is TRBV6-2 or TRBV6-3 and J usage is TRBJ1-4, with TRBD1 identical over 8 bases. Germline V lookup: CDR1 MNHEY, CDR2 SVGEGT. The ends lost 5 bases at V and 8 bases at J; junction bases unmatched: 4. This CDR3 region has 13 residues. In nucleotides, the CDR3 is TGTGCCAGCAGTGGTGACAGGGGCGAAAAACTGTTTTTT. The encoded protein is CASSGDRGEKLFF.

The chain combines TRBV7-6 with TRBJ2-3; 8 bases are a match to TRBD1. Germline CDR1 SGHVS, CDR2 FNYEAQ. J was trimmed by 2 bases and V by 5 bases; bases with no gene match: 9. This CDR3 contains 16 residues. This chain's CDR3 is CASSPRTGYVTDTQYF. The DNA of the CDR3 is TGTGCCAGCAGCCCCCGGACAGGGTATGTCACAGATACGCAGTATTTT.

The rearrangement links TRBV11-2 to TRBJ2-5; tentatively, D is TRBD1 or TRBD2 (7 bases each). The CDR3 runs 17 residues. Looked up from germline, CDR1 is SGHAT and CDR2 is FQNNGV. The ends were cut back, 5 bases at V and 4 bases at J, with 23 bases in the middle. As DNA, the CDR3 is TGTGCCAGCAGCCCCAAGAGGGAGGGGGCGAGTCGAGAGACCCAGTACTTC. This encodes CASSPKREGASRETQYF.

The chain uses TRBV15 and TRBJ1-1, with D maybe TRBD1 (6 bases). Trimming cost V 3 bases and J 7 bases, with 18 bases left between them. The CDR3 length is 15 residues. Per germline, CDR1 LNHNV and CDR2 YYDKDF (reference sequence). The CDR3 nucleotides read TGTGCCACCAGCAGCAGGTTGCCGTTACAGGGTGAAGCTTTCTTT. It specifies CATSSRLPLQGEAFF.

A few counts support this clonotype. This rearrangement joins TRBV7-3 to TRBJ2-5; D is ambiguous. Germline CDR1 and CDR2: SGHTA and FQGTGA. V lost 4 bases and J 3 bases, leaving 9 bases between the germline ends. The CDR3 is made up of 13 amino acids. CDR3 nucleotides: TGTGCCAGCAGCTCCTCCCGGGAAGAGACCCAGTACTTC. It encodes CASSSSREETQYF.

The CDR3 is CASSVDRGKVTQYF. The CDR3 DNA follows: TGTGCCAGCAGTGTTGACAGGGGGAAGGTTACGCAGTATTTT. V gene TRBV2 combines with J gene TRBJ2-3, with 9 bases matching TRBD1. The CDR3 covers 14 residues. V gave up 4 bases and J gave up 8 bases; unmatched junction bases: 7. Germline CDR1 and CDR2: SNHLY and FYNNEI.

This rearrangement joins TRBV27 to TRBJ1-5; no firm D call. Trimming cost V 3 bases and J 5 bases, with 14 bases left between them. Germline CDR1 and CDR2: MNHEY and SMNVEV (reference sequence). The CDR3 consists of 15 residues. The CDR3 spells CASSFLPPGDQPQHF. In DNA form, the CDR3 reads TGTGCCAGCAGTTTCCTGCCCCCAGGCGATCAGCCCCAGCATTTT.